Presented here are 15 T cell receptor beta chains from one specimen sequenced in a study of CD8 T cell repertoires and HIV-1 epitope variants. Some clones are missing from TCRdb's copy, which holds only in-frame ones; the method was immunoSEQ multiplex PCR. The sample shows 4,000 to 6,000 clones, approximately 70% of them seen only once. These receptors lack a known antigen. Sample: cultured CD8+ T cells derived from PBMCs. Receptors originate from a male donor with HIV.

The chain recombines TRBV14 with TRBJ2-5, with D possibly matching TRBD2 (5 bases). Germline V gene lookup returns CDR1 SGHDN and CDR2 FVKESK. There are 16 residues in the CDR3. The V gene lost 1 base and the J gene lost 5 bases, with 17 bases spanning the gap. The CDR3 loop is CASSQGGLTGSETQYF. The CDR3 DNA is TGTGCCAGCAGCCAAGGAGGGCTAACGGGATCCGAGACCCAGTACTTC.

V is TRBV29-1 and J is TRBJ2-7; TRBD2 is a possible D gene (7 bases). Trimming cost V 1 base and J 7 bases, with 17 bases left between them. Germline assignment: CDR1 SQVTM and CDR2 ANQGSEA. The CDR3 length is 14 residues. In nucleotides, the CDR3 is TGCAGCGTTGAAGTAGCGGGTACCCAGGGGGAGCAGTACTTC. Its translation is CSVEVAGTQGEQYF.

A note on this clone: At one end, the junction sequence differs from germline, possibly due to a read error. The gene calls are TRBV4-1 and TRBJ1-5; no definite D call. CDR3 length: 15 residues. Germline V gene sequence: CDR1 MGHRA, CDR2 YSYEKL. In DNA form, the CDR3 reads TGCGCCAGCAGCGAAGAATGGGGATTAAATCAGCCCCAGCATTTT. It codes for CASSEEWGLNQPQHF.

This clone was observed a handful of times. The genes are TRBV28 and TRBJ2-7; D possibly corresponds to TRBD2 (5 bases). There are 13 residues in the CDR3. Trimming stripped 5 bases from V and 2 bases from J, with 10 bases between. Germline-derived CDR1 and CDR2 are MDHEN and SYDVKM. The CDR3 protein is CASSGLVTYEQYF. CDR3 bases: TGTGCCAGCAGTGGACTCGTAACCTACGAGCAGTACTTC. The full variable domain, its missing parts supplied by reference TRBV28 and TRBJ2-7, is DVKVTQSSRYLVKRTGEKVFLECVQDMDHENMFWYRQDPGLGLRLIYFSYDVKMKEKGDIPEGYSVSREKKERFSLILESASTNQTSMYLCASSGLVTYEQYFGPGTRLTVT.

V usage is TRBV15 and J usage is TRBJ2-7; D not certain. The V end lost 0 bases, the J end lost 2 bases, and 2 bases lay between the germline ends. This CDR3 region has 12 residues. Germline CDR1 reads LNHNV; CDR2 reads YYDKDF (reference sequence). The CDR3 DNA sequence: TGTGCCACCAGCAGAGACACCTACGAGCAGTACTTC. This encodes CATSRDTYEQYF.

The CDR3 loop is CASSTWDRGSATEAFF. In DNA, the CDR3 is TGTGCCAGCAGCACCTGGGACAGGGGGTCGGCCACTGAAGCTTTCTTT. The J gene is TRBJ1-1, the V gene TRBV28; 11 nucleotides agree with TRBD1. Germline CDR1 MDHEN, CDR2 SYDVKM. Trimming at V came to 6 bases and at J to 4 bases, leaving 10 bases not matched to a gene. This CDR3 is built from 16 residues.

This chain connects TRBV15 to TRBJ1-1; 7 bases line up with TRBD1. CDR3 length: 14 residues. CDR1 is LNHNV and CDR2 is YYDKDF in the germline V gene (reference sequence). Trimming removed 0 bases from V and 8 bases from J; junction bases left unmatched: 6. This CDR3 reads CATSRDNNRGEAFF. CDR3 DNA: TGTGCCACCAGCAGAGATAACAACAGGGGCGAAGCTTTCTTT.

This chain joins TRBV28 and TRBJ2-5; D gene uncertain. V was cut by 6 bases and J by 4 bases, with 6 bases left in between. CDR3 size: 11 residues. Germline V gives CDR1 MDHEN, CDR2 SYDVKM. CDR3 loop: CASRGSETQYF. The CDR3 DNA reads TGTGCCAGCAGAGGGTCAGAGACCCAGTACTTC.

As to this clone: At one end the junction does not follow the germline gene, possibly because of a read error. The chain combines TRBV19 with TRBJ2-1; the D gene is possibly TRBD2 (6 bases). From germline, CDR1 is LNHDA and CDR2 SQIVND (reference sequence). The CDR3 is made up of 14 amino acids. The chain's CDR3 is CASGMSGLYNEQFF. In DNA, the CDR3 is TGTGCCAGTGGTATGTCGGGACTTTACAATGAGCAGTTCTTC.

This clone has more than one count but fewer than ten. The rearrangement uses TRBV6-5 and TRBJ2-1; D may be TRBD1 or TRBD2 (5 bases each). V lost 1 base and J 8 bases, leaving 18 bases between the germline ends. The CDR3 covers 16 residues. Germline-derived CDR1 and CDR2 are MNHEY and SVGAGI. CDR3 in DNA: TGTGCCAGCAGTTACTACGGGCCCCCTCAGGGAGATGAGCAGTTCTTC. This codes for CASSYYGPPQGDEQFF.

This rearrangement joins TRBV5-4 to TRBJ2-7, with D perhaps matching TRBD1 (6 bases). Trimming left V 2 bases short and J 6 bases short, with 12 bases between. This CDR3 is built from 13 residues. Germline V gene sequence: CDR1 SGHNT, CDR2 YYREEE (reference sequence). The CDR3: CASSFGQSGEQYF. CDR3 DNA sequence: TGTGCCAGCAGCTTCGGACAGTCTGGCGAGCAGTACTTC.

Here the CDR3 DNA reads TGTGCCAGCACCTTAGTATCTGGGGCCAACGTCCTGACTTTC. Amino acid sequence: CASTLVSGANVLTF. The J gene is TRBJ2-6, the V gene TRBV6-1; D uncertain. Germline V gene sequence: CDR1 MNHNS, CDR2 SASEGT. V was pared by 7 bases and J by 1 base, with 8 bases between. This CDR3 spans 14 amino acids.

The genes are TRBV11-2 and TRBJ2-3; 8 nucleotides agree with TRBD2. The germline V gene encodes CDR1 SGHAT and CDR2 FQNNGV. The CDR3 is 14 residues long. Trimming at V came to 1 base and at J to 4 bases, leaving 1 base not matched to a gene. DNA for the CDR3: TGTGCCAGCAGCTTAGCGGGAGGGGCAGATACGCAGTATTTT. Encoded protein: CASSLAGGADTQYF. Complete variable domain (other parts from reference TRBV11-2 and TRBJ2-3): EAGVAQSPRYKIIEKRQSVAFWCNPISGHATLYWYQQILGQGPKLLIQFQNNGVVDDSQLPKDRFSAERLKGVDSTLKIQPAKLEDSAVYLCASSLAGGADTQYFGPGTRLTVL.

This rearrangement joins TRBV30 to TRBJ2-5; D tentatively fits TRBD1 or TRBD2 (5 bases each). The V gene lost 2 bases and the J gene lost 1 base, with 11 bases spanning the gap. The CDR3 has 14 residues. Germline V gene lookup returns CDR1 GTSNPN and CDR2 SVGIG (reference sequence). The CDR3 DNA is TGTGCCTGGAGTTCGGGGCAGCCCCAAGAGACCCAGTACTTC. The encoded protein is CAWSSGQPQETQYF.

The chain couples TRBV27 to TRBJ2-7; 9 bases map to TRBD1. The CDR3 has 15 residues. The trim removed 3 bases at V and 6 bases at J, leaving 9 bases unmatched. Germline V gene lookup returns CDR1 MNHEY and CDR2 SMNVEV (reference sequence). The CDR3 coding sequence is TGTGCCAGCAGTTTCGCCTCCCAGACAGGGGGCGAGCAGTACTTC. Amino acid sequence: CASSFASQTGGEQYF.